This TCR beta chain was identified in a study of OX40 agonist ivuxolimab in advanced cancers. Per the germline V gene, CDR1 is LNHDA and CDR2 is SQIVND (reference sequence). The CDR3 spans 16 residues. Losses at the gene ends were 10 bases for V and 0 bases for J; bases not matched to a gene: 10. The method was immunoSEQ multiplex PCR; TCRdb's version includes in-frame clones alone and lacks a portion of them. Counted here are 71,000 or so clones, 90% to 95% occurring once; the ten biggest clones make up about 2.4%. This sample comprised CD4+ or CD8+ T cells sorted from blood, obtained in a trial of the OX40 agonist ivuxolimab. This TCR came from an adult with an advanced solid tumor such as melanoma, head and neck, liver or kidney cancer. J is TRBJ2-7 and V is TRBV19, with 12 bases lining up with TRBD2. The CDR3 spells CATASGRAQSSYEQYF. CDR3 coding DNA: TGTGCCACCGCTAGCGGGAGGGCCCAAAGCTCCTACGAGCAGTACTTC.